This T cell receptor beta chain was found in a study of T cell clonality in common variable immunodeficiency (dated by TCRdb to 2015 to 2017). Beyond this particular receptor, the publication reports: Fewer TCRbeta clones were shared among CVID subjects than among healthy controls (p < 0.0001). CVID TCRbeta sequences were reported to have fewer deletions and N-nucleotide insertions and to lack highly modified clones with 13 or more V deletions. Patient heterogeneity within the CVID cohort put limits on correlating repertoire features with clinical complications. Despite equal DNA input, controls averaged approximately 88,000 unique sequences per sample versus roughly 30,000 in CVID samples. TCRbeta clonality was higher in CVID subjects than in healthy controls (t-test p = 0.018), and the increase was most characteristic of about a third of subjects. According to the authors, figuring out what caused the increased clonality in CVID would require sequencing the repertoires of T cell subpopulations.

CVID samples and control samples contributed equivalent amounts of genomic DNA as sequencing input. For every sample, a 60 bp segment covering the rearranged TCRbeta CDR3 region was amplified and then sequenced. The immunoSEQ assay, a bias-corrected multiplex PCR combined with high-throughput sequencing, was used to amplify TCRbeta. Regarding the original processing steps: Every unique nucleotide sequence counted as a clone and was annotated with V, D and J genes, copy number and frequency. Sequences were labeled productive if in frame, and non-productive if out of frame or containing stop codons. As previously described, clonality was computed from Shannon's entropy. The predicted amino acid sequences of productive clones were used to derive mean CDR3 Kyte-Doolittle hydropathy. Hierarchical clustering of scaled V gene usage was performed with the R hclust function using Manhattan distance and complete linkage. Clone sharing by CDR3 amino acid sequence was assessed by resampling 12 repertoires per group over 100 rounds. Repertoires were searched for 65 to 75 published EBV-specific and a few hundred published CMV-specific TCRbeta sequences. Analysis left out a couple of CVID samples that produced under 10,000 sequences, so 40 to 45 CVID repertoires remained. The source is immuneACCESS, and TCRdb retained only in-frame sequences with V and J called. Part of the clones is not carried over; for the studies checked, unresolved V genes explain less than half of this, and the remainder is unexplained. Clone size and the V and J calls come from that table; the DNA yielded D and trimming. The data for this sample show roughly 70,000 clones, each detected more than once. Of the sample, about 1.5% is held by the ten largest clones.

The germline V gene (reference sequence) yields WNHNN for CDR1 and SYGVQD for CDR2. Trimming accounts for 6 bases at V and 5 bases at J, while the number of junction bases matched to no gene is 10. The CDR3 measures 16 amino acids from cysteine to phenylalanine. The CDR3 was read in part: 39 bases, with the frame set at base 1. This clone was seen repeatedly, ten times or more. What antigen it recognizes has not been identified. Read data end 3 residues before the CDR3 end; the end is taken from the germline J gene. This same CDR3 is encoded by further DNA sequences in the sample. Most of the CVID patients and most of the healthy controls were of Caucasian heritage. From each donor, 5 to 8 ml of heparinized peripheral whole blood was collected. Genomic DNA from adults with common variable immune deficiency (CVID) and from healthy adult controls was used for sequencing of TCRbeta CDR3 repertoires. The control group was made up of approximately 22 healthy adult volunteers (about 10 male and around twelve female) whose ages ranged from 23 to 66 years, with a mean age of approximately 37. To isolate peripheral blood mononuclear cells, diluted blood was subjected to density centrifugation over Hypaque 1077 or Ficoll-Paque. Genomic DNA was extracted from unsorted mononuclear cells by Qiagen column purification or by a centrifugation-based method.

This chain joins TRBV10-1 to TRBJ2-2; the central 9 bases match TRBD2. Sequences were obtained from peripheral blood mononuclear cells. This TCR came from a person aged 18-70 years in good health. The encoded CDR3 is CASSPGGAGGTGELFF. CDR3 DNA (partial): TGCGCCAGCAGCCCCGGCGGGGCGGGAGGGACCGGGGAG.